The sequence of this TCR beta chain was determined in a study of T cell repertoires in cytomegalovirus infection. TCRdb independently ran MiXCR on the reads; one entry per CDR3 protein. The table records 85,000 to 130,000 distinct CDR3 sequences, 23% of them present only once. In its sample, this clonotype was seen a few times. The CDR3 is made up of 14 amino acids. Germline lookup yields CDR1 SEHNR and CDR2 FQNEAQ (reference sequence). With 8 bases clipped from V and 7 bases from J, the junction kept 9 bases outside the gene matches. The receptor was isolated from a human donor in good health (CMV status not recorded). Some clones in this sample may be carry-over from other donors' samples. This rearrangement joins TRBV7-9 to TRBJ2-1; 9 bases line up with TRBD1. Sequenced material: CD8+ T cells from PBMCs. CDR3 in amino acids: CASGGQGFWNEQFF. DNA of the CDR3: TGTGCCAGCGGGGGACAGGGATTTTGGAATGAGCAGTTCTTC.